This TCR beta chain was retrieved from a study of shared clonotypes between healthy human individuals. Naive CD8 isolation took CD45RO-negative cells positively selected for CCR7 and excluded terminally differentiated effector memory CD45RA+ cells. Several immunoSEQ plates held equal portions of the genomic DNA taken from each subset. The assay was immunoSEQ multiplex PCR, and TCRdb's table has in-frame clones only and misses some. The data show around 2,100,000 clones, with about 95% seen just once and 1.2% held by the top ten. CDR3 length: 13 residues. Germline CDR1 is SGHTS and CDR2 is YDEGEE. Trimming pared 4 bases from V and 4 bases from J, leaving 11 bases between.

The V and J genes are TRBV5-8 and TRBJ1-2, with D hard to call. Material: naive CD8+ T cells sorted from blood. This TCR derives from a man aged 18 to 29 in good health. The CDR3 DNA follows: TGTGCCAGCAGCCTTACAAACACCTATGGCTACACCTTC. It translates to CASSLTNTYGYTF.